These T cell receptor beta chains were read from a single sample in a study of Ad26.COV2.S vaccination and SARS-CoV-2 variants. Here immunoSEQ multiplex PCR was the method, and the copy in TCRdb shows in-frame clones only, minus some. The sample lists fewer than 800,000 clones, about 89% occurring once. The source was peripheral blood, collected in a trial of Ad26.COV2.S vaccine versus placebo. These TCRs come from a person between 18 and 59 years old who received the Ad26.COV2.S COVID-19 vaccine or a placebo. Each CDR3 is given with its conserved first and last residue.

v_gene	len	j_gene	CDR3aa
TRBV19	14	TRBJ1-4	CASSQGTGRRKLFF
TRBV3-1/TRBV3-2	16	TRBJ2-1	CASSQDEGGSYNEQFF
TRBV6-5	15	TRBJ2-1	CASSLSGTSYNEQFF
TRBV27	14	TRBJ2-7	CASSYGTGVSEQYF
TRBV9	15	TRBJ2-7	CASSLTGTGVIEQYF
TRBV2	13	TRBJ1-2	CASSSTGSYGYTF
TRBV5-1	14	TRBJ2-5	CASSLGFGKETQYF
TRBV18	13	TRBJ2-5	CASSLGRQETQYF
TRBV9	18	TRBJ1-1	CASSSLPPLDRVDTEAFF
TRBV6-4	13	TRBJ2-1	CASSMSRGYEQFF
TRBV5-1	12	TRBJ1-2	CASSSTGDGYTF
TRBV4-3	15	TRBJ2-7	CASSLEGTGKGEQYF
TRBV12-3/TRBV12-4	13	TRBJ1-2	CASSSDRNYGYTF
TRBV6-5	15	TRBJ1-6	CASSAGGWENSPLHF
TRBV7-2	15	TRBJ2-7	CASSLGGGTPYEQYF
TRBV4-2	24	TRBJ2-6	CASSPGGMAGSRLAGRSGANVLTF
TRBV5-4	11	TRBJ2-1	CASSESNEQFF
TRBV15	16	TRBJ2-1	CATSRDRGTSHNEQFF
TRBV18	14	TRBJ2-2	CASSPLKNTGELFF
TRBV6-2/TRBV6-3	12	TRBJ1-1	CASSYNSGLAFF
TRBV30	14	TRBJ1-1	CAWKAGRGELEAFF
TRBV5-1	15	TRBJ2-1	CASSLGTSGSNEQFF
TRBV5-1	15	TRBJ1-2	CASSLEGQFNYGYTF
TRBV18	13	TRBJ1-4	CASSPAVQGELFF
TRBV9	13	TRBJ2-1	CASSAPRRGEQFF
TRBV5-1	13	TRBJ2-1	CASSTGQYNEQFF
TRBV6-5	15	TRBJ2-5	CAYRAAMGFQETQYF
TRBV5-8	15	TRBJ2-7	CASSLRGGFNYEQYF
TRBV14	14	TRBJ2-7	CASSRGGWDYEQYF
TRBV7-8	15	TRBJ2-2	CASSQRQGGTGELFF
TRBV2	14	TRBJ2-7	CARGKNRLSYEQYF
TRBV18	16	TRBJ1-5	CASSRDRGSSNQPQHF
TRBV29-1	15	TRBJ2-1	CSVESLAGEDGEQFF
TRBV15	16	TRBJ2-1	CATSRPGTGGYNEQFF
TRBV11-2	15	TRBJ2-7	CASSLGIAGSYEQYF
TRBV6-5	15	TRBJ2-7	CASSDSWGSSYEQYF
TRBV13	16	TRBJ2-2	CASSPFRGLYTGELFF
TRBV29-1	14	TRBJ2-5	CSAESHREKETQYF
TRBV7-2	14	TRBJ2-3	CASSSWTSTDTQYF
TRBV7-2	16	TRBJ2-2	CASSHWTGPNTGELFF
TRBV14	15	TRBJ2-7	CASSQDNRYSYEQYF
TRBV2	14	TRBJ1-1	CASSGLRLNTEAFF
TRBV5-1	15	TRBJ1-6	CASSLDRDFNSPLHF
TRBV5-1	15	TRBJ1-4	CASSLDTDKREKLFF
TRBV24-1	14	TRBJ1-2	CATSGEDRKYGYTF
TRBV11-2	14	TRBJ2-5	CASSLVGPEETQYF
TRBV18	14	TRBJ1-2	CASSLRTEGYGYTF
TRBV18	16	TRBJ1-2	CASSPDDGASVYGYTF
TRBV27	14	TRBJ2-7	CASSSKALSYEQYF
TRBV27	13	TRBJ1-5	CASSFQWNQPQHF
TRBV7-2	16	TRBJ1-4	CASSLAGYATNEKLFF
TRBV5-4	14	TRBJ2-7	CASSLGDRSYEQYF
TRBV9	17	TRBJ1-2	CASSVWSGGPHNYGYTF
TRBV7-9	14	TRBJ1-4	CASSRGQGTEKLFF
TRBV7-7	19	TRBJ2-1	CASSLLGPAFGLSHNEQFF
TRBV5-6	15	TRBJ2-5	CASSLLGQGWETQYF
TRBV19	13	TRBJ2-7	CASSITGVREQYF